The 10 T cell receptor beta chains reported below all come from one sample, sequenced in a study of T-cell reconstitution after alpha-beta-depleted transplantation in children. Unique molecular identifiers were incorporated during preparation of the TCRbeta library. MiXCR, applied by TCRdb to the PCR reads, yields one record per CDR3 protein. The table lists around 440,000 distinct CDR3 sequences, around 15% of them singletons, with less than 30% in the top ten. The sequences come from PBMCs, mostly from graft donor cells, collected 360 days after TCRalphabeta/CD19-depleted stem cell transplant. The receptors originated from a boy younger than two who had a stem cell transplant for Wiskott-Aldrich syndrome, so the T cells may come from the graft donor.

In this sample, this clonotype turned up a few times. The chain is built from TRBV18 and TRBJ1-2, with a possible D match to TRBD1 (5 bases). Trimming removed 3 bases at V and 8 bases at J, with 28 bases between. The germline gives CDR1 KGHSH, CDR2 LQKENI. The CDR3 is 18 amino acids. The CDR3 protein is CASSPSPQGAPQGVGYTF. The CDR3 DNA reads TGTGCCAGCTCACCGAGCCCCCAAGGAGCGCCCCAGGGTGTAGGCTACACCTTC.

This clonotype turned up a few times. The CDR3 protein is CASSRGLVAGQSYEQYF. CDR3 nucleotide sequence: TGTGCCAGCAGCCGAGGCTTGGTTGCTGGACAGTCCTACGAGCAGTACTTC. V gene TRBV3-1 combines with J gene TRBJ2-7, with D perhaps TRBD1 (6 bases). The germline CDR1 and CDR2 sequences are LGHDT and YNNKEL (reference sequence). The CDR3 is 17 amino acids. With 4 bases removed from V and 1 base from J, the gap between germline ends came to 20 bases.

This chain connects TRBV7-9 to TRBJ2-3; TRBD1 might be the D (6 bases). The CDR3 totals 16 residues. V lost 5 bases and J lost 3, with 18 bases in between. CDR1 is SEHNR, CDR2 FQNEAQ, per germline (reference sequence). CDR3 loop: CASSPRRGLRTDTQYF. CDR3 bases: TGTGCCAGCAGCCCACGCAGGGGCCTCAGGACAGATACGCAGTATTTT.

This clonotype was observed a handful of times. V and J are TRBV15 and TRBJ2-7; possible D gene TRBD1, 5 bases. V was shortened by 0 bases and J by 5 bases, with 17 bases between the two germline ends. CDR3 length: 16 residues. Per the germline V gene, CDR1 is LNHNV and CDR2 is YYDKDF (reference sequence). CDR3: CATSRERSQGLNEQYF. CDR3 nucleotide sequence: TGTGCCACCAGCAGAGAAAGAAGTCAGGGTTTAAACGAGCAGTACTTC.

The chain links TRBV28 to TRBJ1-6; unclear D gene. The CDR3 spans 14 residues. Germline CDR1 is MDHEN and CDR2 is SYDVKM. Trimming took 6 bases from V and 13 from J, leaving 19 bases between them. The CDR3 nucleotides read TGTGCCAGCAGCCCTCAATTCACTCCTCGGCCCCTCCACTTT. Residues: CASSPQFTPRPLHF.

In this sample, this clonotype turned up a few times. The chain is built from TRBV6-2 or TRBV6-3 and TRBJ1-5, with TRBD1 as a possible D gene (6 bases). Between the trimmed V and J ends, which lost 4 bases and 5 bases, there was a span of 9 bases. The V gene's germline CDR1 is MNHEY and CDR2 SVGEGT. This CDR3 comprises 13 residues. The CDR3 region is CASSWDKYQPQHF. The CDR3 DNA follows: TGTGCCAGCAGTTGGGACAAGTATCAGCCCCAGCATTTT.

The chain uses TRBV7-2 and TRBJ2-3; 8 nucleotides line up with TRBD2. J gave up 6 bases and V 3 bases, and 8 bases lay outside the gene matches. In germline, CDR1 is SGHTA, CDR2 FQGNSA. This CDR3 has 15 amino acids. The chain's CDR3 is CASSFRGGGPDTQYF. Here the CDR3 DNA reads TGTGCCAGCAGCTTCAGGGGCGGGGGGCCGGATACGCAGTATTTT.

The gene calls are TRBV2 and TRBJ2-3; weak D call: TRBD1 (5 bases). The CDR3 is made up of 12 amino acids. V shed 3 bases and J shed 7 bases, with 8 bases lying between them. The germline gives CDR1 SNHLY, CDR2 FYNNEI. The CDR3 spells CASSDRAYTQYF. The CDR3 region has the DNA TGTGCCAGCAGTGACAGGGCTTATACGCAGTATTTT. Drawing the rest from reference TRBV2 and TRBJ2-3, the complete variable domain is EPEVTQTPSHQVTQMGQEVILRCVPISNHLYFYWYRQILGQKVEFLVSFYNNEISEKSEIFDDQFSVERPDGSNFTLKIRSTKLEDSAMYFCASSDRAYTQYFGPGTRLTVL.

The sample holds a few counts of this clonotype. CDR3 nucleotides: TGTGCCAGCAGCCGACAGGGGGCGAAGCACACCGGGGAGCTGTTTTTT. Amino acids: CASSRQGAKHTGELFF. The rearrangement uses TRBV3-1 and TRBJ2-2, with 10 bases identical to TRBD1. The CDR3 has 16 amino acids. Germline CDR1 LGHDT, CDR2 YNNKEL (reference sequence). The V gene end was trimmed by 4 bases and the J gene end by 3 bases; junction bases not matched to a gene: 5. Combining the CDR3 with reference TRBV3-1 and TRBJ2-2 gives the whole variable domain DTAVSQTPKYLVTQMGNDKSIKCEQNLGHDTMYWYKQDSKKFLKIMFSYNNKELIINETVPNRFSPKSPDKAHLNLHINSLELGDSAVYFCASSRQGAKHTGELFFGEGSRLTVL.

V and J are TRBV7-9 and TRBJ1-1; no reliable D call. Per germline, CDR1 SEHNR and CDR2 FQNEAQ (reference sequence). The CDR3 loop spans 15 amino acids. V was trimmed by 1 base and J by 4 bases, leaving 13 bases between them. DNA of the CDR3: TGTGCCAGCAGCTTAGTAGTGGTCCTAGGCACTGAAGCTTTCTTT. Its protein is CASSLVVVLGTEAFF.